One sample yielded the 10 T cell receptor beta chains listed below, sequenced in a study of post-analysis software for immune sequencing data. Findings of the study overall: Patients had higher frequencies than controls of about five TRBV segments, including TRBV5-6, TRBV5-1 and TRBV20-1.

For these receptors, no antigen is known. The TCR beta cDNA libraries carried unique molecular identifiers. MiXCR was run by TCRdb on the PCR reads, yielding one entry per CDR3 protein. Altogether 750,000 to 950,000 distinct CDR3 sequences are present, 53% being singletons, with the ten largest covering roughly 4.4%. Sequenced sample: blood. The receptors were sampled from a girl aged 5-17 years with multiple sclerosis.

The rearrangement joins TRBV6-5 to TRBJ2-5; possible D gene TRBD2, 6 bases. The germline CDR1 and CDR2 sequences are MNHEY and SVGAGI. The CDR3 loop spans 14 amino acids. V gave up 0 bases and J gave up 4 bases, with 9 bases separating them. The CDR3 DNA sequence: TGTGCCAGCAGTTACTCGGAGGGGCGAGAGACCCAGTACTTC. Translation gives CASSYSEGRETQYF.

The chain has TRBV20-1 and TRBJ2-1; TRBD1 matches 9 bases. The CDR3 length is 12 residues. The germline V gene has CDR1 DFQATT and CDR2 SNEGSKA (reference sequence). CDR3 region: CSARGTGNEQFF. CDR3 DNA: TGCAGCGCCCGAGGGACAGGGAATGAGCAGTTCTTC.

V usage is TRBV12-3 or TRBV12-4 and J usage is TRBJ2-1, with no clear D. V shed 6 bases and J shed 6 bases, with 12 bases lying between them. The CDR3 is made up of 13 amino acids. The chain's CDR3 is CASSLLLGNEQFF. The CDR3 nucleotides are TGTGCCAGCAGCTTACTTCTTGGCAATGAGCAGTTCTTC.

J is TRBJ2-1 and V is TRBV6-1; 12 bases fit TRBD2. Germline V lookup: CDR1 MNHNS, CDR2 SASEGT. Trimming took 4 bases from V and 8 from J; bases not matched to a gene: 6. The CDR3 is 15 amino acids. DNA of the CDR3: TGTGCCAGCAGTGGCCTAGCGGGAGGGCCGGATGAGCAGTTCTTC. It codes for CASSGLAGGPDEQFF.

V gene TRBV7-9 combines with J gene TRBJ2-5, with D maybe TRBD1 (5 bases). V shed 2 bases and J shed 1 base, with 8 bases lying between them. CDR1 is SEHNR and CDR2 is FQNEAQ in the germline V gene (reference sequence). CDR3 size: 14 residues. CDR3 sequence: CASSLYDSQETQYF. DNA of the CDR3: TGTGCCAGCAGCTTATATGACAGCCAAGAGACCCAGTACTTC.

V and J are TRBV6-1 and TRBJ1-1; D unclear. Germline V gives CDR1 MNHNS, CDR2 SASEGT. Trimming left V 10 bases short and J 0 bases short, with 18 bases between. The CDR3 length is 15 residues. The CDR3 region has the DNA TGTGCCACCGCGCGATATGACGGGTTGAACACTGAAGCTTTCTTT. Protein: CATARYDGLNTEAFF.

J is TRBJ2-1 and V is TRBV7-3; 9 nucleotides match TRBD2. The V and J ends lost 0 bases and 6 bases, in that order; junction bases with no gene match: 3. CDR3 length: 15 amino acids. Germline values: CDR1 SGHTA, CDR2 FQGTGA. CDR3 coding DNA: TGTGCCAGCAGCTTAACGGCGGGGGGGCCCAATGAGCAGTTCTTC. This encodes CASSLTAGGPNEQFF.

In its sample, this clonotype was seen a few times. The chain combines TRBV5-1 with TRBJ2-4; TRBD1 matches 8 bases. The germline V gene encodes CDR1 SGHRS and CDR2 YFSETQ. This CDR3 has 15 amino acids. Trimming removed 4 bases from V and 6 bases from J; junction bases left unmatched: 9. CDR3 nucleotides: TGCGCCAGCAGCCGAGGACAGGGAGTGGGAAACATTCAGTACTTC. Its protein product is CASSRGQGVGNIQYF.

The CDR3 protein is CASSSDRGTTSGSYEQYF. CDR3 nucleotides: TGTGCCAGCAGCTCCGACAGGGGTACGACTAGCGGCTCCTACGAGCAGTACTTC. The V call is TRBV7-3, the J call TRBJ2-7; the D gene is possibly TRBD2 (9 bases). CDR3 length: 18 residues. Trimming pared 4 bases from V and 0 bases from J, leaving 22 bases between. In germline, CDR1 is SGHTA, CDR2 FQGTGA. The full variable domain, rest sourced from reference TRBV7-3 and TRBJ2-7, is GAGVSQTPSNKVTEKGKYVELRCDPISGHTALYWYRQSLGQGPEFLIYFQGTGAADDSGLPNDRFFAVRPEGSVSTLKIQRTERGDSAVYLCASSSDRGTTSGSYEQYFGPGTRLTVT.

The rearrangement links TRBV20-1 to TRBJ2-1; D is undetermined. Between the trimmed V and J ends, which lost 3 bases and 7 bases, there was a span of 13 bases. This CDR3 comprises 13 residues. Germline CDR1 is DFQATT and CDR2 is SNEGSKA (reference sequence). CDR3 sequence: CSASVWDLNEQFF. The CDR3 bases are TGCAGTGCTAGTGTTTGGGATTTGAATGAGCAGTTCTTC.